The clone carrying this TCR beta chain was found many times. Antigen: not known. As the method for making TCR beta libraries, quantitative 5'-RACE with molecular barcodes was used. TCRdb independently ran MiXCR on the 5' RACE reads; one entry per CDR3 protein. Of around 300,000 distinct CDR3 sequences in the sample, under 25% were seen once. This record comes from a study of CD8 T cells in ankylosing spondylitis. CDR3 length equals 14 residues. The ends lost 6 bases at V and 5 bases at J; junction bases unmatched: 10. The germline V gene has CDR1 SQVTM and CDR2 ANQGSEA. Findings and caveats of the study: One TCR beta motif, made up of 7 or 8 highly homologous variants, appeared characteristic of ankylosing spondylitis blood. The study looked at matched synovial fluid samples from ankylosing spondylitis patients. Disease-linked clones were reported to be significantly enriched there.

V and J are TRBV29-1 and TRBJ2-1; TRBD2 matches at 7 bases. This TCR came from a female donor with ankylosing spondylitis or in good health (not recorded which). What was sequenced was blood, either unsorted or a sorted T cell fraction (not recorded which). In nucleotides, the CDR3 is TGCAGCGTGGCCCCCTTACTAGCGAACAATGAGCAGTTCTTC. This encodes CSVAPLLANNEQFF.